These 19 T cell receptor beta chains share one sample of origin, sequenced in a study of graft-versus-host responses after intestinal transplantation. Their antigens are not known. Clones were read by immunoSEQ multiplex PCR, and TCRdb kept only the in-frame ones, dropping some. The data show about 120,000 clones, over 85% seen once. Here the sequenced sample was unstimulated CD8+ T cells sorted from spleen or lymph node cells, taken before intestinal transplant. These receptors all come from a human donor who received an intestinal transplant.

The chain uses TRBV19 and TRBJ2-3; 10 nucleotides match TRBD2. Germline values: CDR1 LNHDA, CDR2 SQIVND (reference sequence). This CDR3 contains 14 residues. The junction had 3 bases not matched to a gene; V was cut back by 5 bases and J by 4 bases. DNA of the CDR3: TGTGCCAGTAGTCCCGGACTAGCGGCAGATACGCAGTATTTT. Protein product: CASSPGLAADTQYF.

A single count supports this clone. V usage is TRBV6-6 and J usage is TRBJ2-4; D may be TRBD1 or TRBD2 (6 bases each). The CDR3 loop spans 15 amino acids. The germline CDR1 and CDR2 sequences are MNHNY and SVGAGI (reference sequence). Trimming stripped 6 bases from V and 2 bases from J, with 14 bases between. The CDR3 spells CASRRDKSPKNIQYF. The CDR3 nucleotides read TGTGCCAGCAGGCGGGACAAGTCACCCAAAAACATTCAGTACTTC.

The chain joins TRBV5-1 to TRBJ2-2, with D possibly TRBD1 on 5 matching bases. V dropped 1 base and J dropped 3 bases, with 10 bases sitting between them. This CDR3 comprises 15 residues. Germline CDR1 reads SGHRS; CDR2 reads YFSETQ. CDR3 nucleotides: TGCGCCAGCAGCTTGAGGGGTACGGACACCGGGGAGCTGTTTTTT. Encoded protein: CASSLRGTDTGELFF. Full variable domain (outside the CDR3, taken from reference TRBV5-1 and TRBJ2-2): KAGVTQTPRYLIKTRGQQVTLSCSPISGHRSVSWYQQTPGQGLQFLFEYFSETQRNKGNFPGRFSGRQFSNSRSEMNVSTLELGDSALYLCASSLRGTDTGELFFGEGSRLTVL.

This clone was seen a single time. The rearrangement joins TRBV4-1 to TRBJ1-3; D gene ambiguous. V was clipped by 4 bases and J by 2 bases, with 15 bases between them. CDR1 and CDR2 from the germline V gene are MGHRA and YSYEKL. The CDR3 is 16 residues long. As DNA, the CDR3 is TGCGCCAGCAGCCTGGGATGGCCTCCGACTGGAAACACCATATATTTT. It encodes CASSLGWPPTGNTIYF.

The J gene is TRBJ1-5, the V gene TRBV12-5; D gene ambiguous. This CDR3 spans 11 amino acids. The V end lost 4 bases, the J end lost 3 bases, and 1 base lay between the germline ends. Germline loops: CDR1 LGHNT, CDR2 FRNRAP. CDR3 in amino acids: CASGSNQPQHF. CDR3 sequence (DNA): TGTGCTAGTGGTTCCAATCAGCCCCAGCATTTT.

The genes are TRBV5-8 and TRBJ2-3; maybe TRBD1 (6 bases). The CDR3 has 17 residues. With 4 bases removed from V and 2 bases from J, the gap between germline ends came to 20 bases. Germline lookup yields CDR1 SGHTS and CDR2 YDEGEE. As DNA, the CDR3 is TGTGCCAGCAGCGAGGGGGTTGTGAACTCTCCCACAGATACGCAGTATTTT. It specifies CASSEGVVNSPTDTQYF.

This clone was seen only once. The chain is built from TRBV6-5 and TRBJ2-1; 7 nucleotides agree with TRBD1. Germline V lookup: CDR1 MNHEY, CDR2 SVGAGI. The CDR3 covers 14 residues. V dropped 0 bases and J dropped 9; count of bases not matched to a gene: 5. The CDR3 is CASSYSTGWGEQFF. The CDR3 DNA is TGTGCCAGCAGTTACTCGACAGGGTGGGGTGAGCAGTTCTTC.

V usage is TRBV7-9 and J usage is TRBJ2-7; the D is unclear. V was cut by 5 bases and J by 0 bases, with 17 bases left in between. The germline V gene has CDR1 SEHNR and CDR2 FQNEAQ (reference sequence). The CDR3 spans 16 residues. As DNA, the CDR3 is TGTGCCAGCAGCACATCAGAGAGTTGGAGCTCCTACGAGCAGTACTTC. This gives the protein CASSTSESWSSYEQYF.

The CDR3 is CASSLAAGWGGTDTQYF. For the CDR3, the DNA is TGTGCCAGCAGCTTGGCGGCGGGATGGGGAGGGACAGATACGCAGTATTTT. The gene calls are TRBV5-6 and TRBJ2-3, with 7 positions matching TRBD2. V dropped 0 bases and J dropped 3; count of bases not matched to a gene: 10. The germline V gene has CDR1 SGHDT and CDR2 YYEEEE. The CDR3 loop spans 17 amino acids.

The V and J genes are TRBV5-1 and TRBJ1-2; a possible D gene is TRBD1 (6 bases). The CDR3 is made up of 14 amino acids. With 0 bases removed from V and 6 bases from J, the gap between germline ends came to 12 bases. Per germline, CDR1 SGHRS and CDR2 YFSETQ. The CDR3 sequence: CASSLVTGQNGYTF. DNA of the CDR3: TGCGCCAGCAGCTTGGTAACTGGACAGAATGGCTACACCTTC.

The chain uses TRBV4-1 and TRBJ1-2; possible D gene TRBD1, 6 bases. Germline CDR1 MGHRA, CDR2 YSYEKL. There are 15 residues in the CDR3. The ends were cut back, 4 bases at V and 3 bases at J, with 15 bases in the middle. DNA for the CDR3: TGCGCCAGCAGCCCCACCCCGGCAGGGGACTATGGCTACACCTTC. Protein sequence: CASSPTPAGDYGYTF.

The chain employs TRBV5-1 and TRBJ1-1; D gene unclear. The CDR3 totals 15 residues. Germline values: CDR1 SGHRS, CDR2 YFSETQ. V lost 3 bases and J 4 bases, leaving 16 bases between the germline ends. CDR3 coding DNA: TGCGCCAGCAGCTCTTACCAGGTCCCCTTCACTGAAGCTTTCTTT. As protein: CASSSYQVPFTEAFF.

This clone was picked up one time. The gene calls are TRBV28 and TRBJ2-1; D call uncertain. V lost 6 bases to trimming and J lost 6 bases, with 15 bases between them. CDR1 MDHEN and CDR2 SYDVKM come from the germline V gene. There are 14 residues in the CDR3. In DNA, the CDR3 is TGTGCCAGCAGCGATGCCGGACGGGTCAATGAGCAGTTCTTC. Translating it yields CASSDAGRVNEQFF.

This clone was detected a few times. The chain couples TRBV7-9 to TRBJ1-2; D not certain. CDR1 SEHNR and CDR2 FQNEAQ come from the germline V gene (reference sequence). Trimming left V 2 bases short and J 1 base short, with 5 bases between. This CDR3 is built from 13 residues. The CDR3 DNA reads TGTGCCAGCAGCTTAACGGATAACTATGGCTACACCTTC. Its protein is CASSLTDNYGYTF. The whole variable domain, filled in from reference TRBV7-9 and TRBJ1-2, reads DTGVSQNPRHKITKRGQNVTFRCDPISEHNRLYWYRQTLGQGPEFLTYFQNEAQLEKSRLLSDRFSAERPKGSFSTLEIQRTEQGDSAMYLCASSLTDNYGYTFGSGTRLTVV.

V is TRBV4-1 and J is TRBJ2-3; D is unclear. V lost 4 bases, J lost 2 bases, and 13 bases lay in between. The CDR3 contains 15 residues. Germline CDR1 reads MGHRA; CDR2 reads YSYEKL. The CDR3 bases are TGCGCCAGCAGCCCGGCTCTCTCGTACACAGATACGCAGTATTTT. It codes for CASSPALSYTDTQYF.

The chain uses TRBV29-1 and TRBJ1-2, with a possible D match to TRBD1 (6 bases). V was trimmed by 2 bases and J by 14 bases, leaving 18 bases between them. CDR3 length: 12 amino acids. Germline CDR1 and CDR2: SQVTM and ANQGSEA. The CDR3 loop is CSVESGGQGTTF. The CDR3 DNA reads TGCAGCGTTGAATCGGGTGGGCAGGGGACAACCTTC.

This rearrangement joins TRBV11-2 to TRBJ1-1, with TRBD1 as a possible D gene (5 bases). The CDR3 length is 14 residues. V was cut by 5 bases and J by 7 bases, with 17 bases left in between. The germline gives CDR1 SGHAT, CDR2 FQNNGV. Here the CDR3 DNA reads TGTGCCAGCAGCCTGGACACTTATCGACTTGAAGCTTTCTTT. As protein: CASSLDTYRLEAFF.

The chain carries TRBV7-6 and TRBJ2-1; a weak D match, TRBD1 (6 bases). Germline V CDR1 and CDR2: SGHVS, FNYEAQ. V lost 5 bases and J lost 1, with 9 bases in between. CDR3 length equals 14 residues. CDR3 region: CASSPGQSYNEQFF. In DNA form, the CDR3 reads TGTGCCAGCAGCCCCGGACAGTCCTACAATGAGCAGTTCTTC.

J is TRBJ2-7 and V is TRBV27; D is perhaps TRBD1 (6 bases). Trimming cost V 3 bases and J 5 bases, with 17 bases left between them. Per the germline V gene, CDR1 is MNHEY and CDR2 is SMNVEV (reference sequence). The CDR3 totals 15 residues. The CDR3 region is CASSFSVAGVHEQYF. The DNA for the CDR3 is TGTGCCAGCAGTTTCAGCGTGGCAGGGGTACACGAGCAGTACTTC.